One sample yielded the 23 T cell receptor beta chains listed below, sequenced in a study of blood T cell repertoires in COVID-19. The method was immunoSEQ multiplex PCR; TCRdb's version includes in-frame clones alone and lacks a portion of them. The sample lists 65,000 to 75,000 clones, about 80% seen once, with more than 10% in the top ten. Sequencing used peripheral blood. The receptor source for this set is a human donor in a cohort sampled during active COVID-19.

This clone was observed once. The V call is TRBV18, the J call TRBJ1-1; D might be TRBD1 (6 bases). This CDR3 region has 14 residues. Germline CDR1 KGHSH, CDR2 LQKENI. V was cut by 2 bases and J by 4 bases, with 11 bases left in between. CDR3 region: CASSPKGGGTEAFF. The CDR3 region has the DNA TGTGCCAGCTCACCAAAGGGGGGGGGCACTGAAGCTTTCTTT.

The V gene is TRBV6-4, the J gene TRBJ1-2; 9 nucleotides match TRBD1. Germline CDR1 reads MRHNA; CDR2 reads SNTAGT. The CDR3 runs to 14 residues. The junction had 9 bases not matched to a gene; V was cut back by 6 bases and J by 7 bases. CDR3: CASRNTGGASGYTF. CDR3 DNA sequence: TGTGCCAGCAGGAATACAGGGGGCGCTTCTGGCTACACCTTC.

The J gene is TRBJ2-1, the V gene TRBV7-3; possibly TRBD1 for D (5 bases). Per germline, CDR1 SGHTA and CDR2 FQGTGA. Trimming removed 5 bases from V and 2 bases from J, with 10 bases in between. The CDR3 loop spans 14 amino acids. The CDR3 DNA sequence: TGTGCCAGCAGCCGAGGACAAGCCTACAATGAGCAGTTCTTC. It codes for CASSRGQAYNEQFF.

The chain is built from TRBV3-1 (or the pseudogene TRBV3-2) and TRBJ2-2, with D possibly matching TRBD2 (6 bases). The CDR3 has 15 residues. The germline V and J ends were trimmed by 4 bases and 1 base, with 10 bases remaining between them. The germline V gene encodes CDR1 LGHDT and CDR2 YNNKEL (reference sequence). The CDR3 DNA is TGTGCCAGCAGCCCGAGGCGGGAGAACACCGGGGAGCTGTTTTTT. Protein sequence: CASSPRRENTGELFF.

This clone appeared a few times. The rearrangement links TRBV9 to TRBJ2-5; TRBD2 matches 10 bases. The junction had 7 bases not matched to a gene; V was cut back by 3 bases and J by 5 bases. Germline V CDR1 and CDR2: SGDLS, YYNGEE. CDR3 size: 15 residues. CDR3 in amino acids: CASSAWTSGAETQYF. In DNA form, the CDR3 reads TGTGCCAGCAGCGCCTGGACTAGCGGCGCGGAGACCCAGTACTTC.

Concerning this clone itself: This sample includes further DNA sequences coding for the same CDR3. This rearrangement joins TRBV5-1 to TRBJ2-3; 7 bases map to TRBD1. J lost 0 bases, V lost 0 bases, and 1 base had no gene match. The CDR3 spans 15 residues. The germline gives CDR1 SGHRS, CDR2 YFSETQ. The CDR3, as DNA: TGCGCCAGCAGCTTGGAGGGGGCGAGCACAGATACGCAGTATTTT. Protein sequence: CASSLEGASTDTQYF.

The chain employs TRBV2 and TRBJ1-5; D is undetermined. Trimming removed 6 bases at V and 1 base at J, with 13 bases between. This CDR3 comprises 15 residues. The V gene's germline CDR1 is SNHLY and CDR2 FYNNEI. The chain's CDR3 is CASSAMARSNQPQHF. The CDR3 DNA is TGTGCCAGCAGCGCCATGGCCCGCAGCAATCAGCCCCAGCATTTT.

The chain joins TRBV28 to TRBJ2-5, with D possibly being TRBD1 (6 bases). The germline V gene encodes CDR1 MDHEN and CDR2 SYDVKM. V was cut by 5 bases and J by 0 bases, with 10 bases left in between. The CDR3 has 14 amino acids. The chain's CDR3 is CASSPTGYQETQYF. The CDR3 DNA reads TGTGCCAGCAGTCCCACAGGGTACCAAGAGACCCAGTACTTC.

The V and J genes are TRBV28 and TRBJ1-5; the D gene is possibly TRBD1 (6 bases). Germline CDR1 MDHEN, CDR2 SYDVKM. V was shortened by 8 bases and J by 7 bases, with 15 bases between the two germline ends. The CDR3 consists of 13 residues. Written as DNA, the CDR3 is TGTGCCAGCGGTACAGACAGGCTGCAGCCCCAGCATTTT. Protein: CASGTDRLQPQHF.

The chain combines TRBV6-6 with TRBJ1-5; D uncertain. The ends were cut back, 6 bases at V and 0 bases at J, with 12 bases in the middle. The CDR3 covers 15 residues. Germline V lookup: CDR1 MNHNY, CDR2 SVGAGI (reference sequence). The CDR3 sequence: CASRPYGDSNQPQHF. CDR3 coding DNA: TGTGCCAGCAGACCCTACGGGGATAGCAATCAGCCCCAGCATTTT.

V and J are TRBV7-3 and TRBJ2-3; D unclear. Germline loops: CDR1 SGHTA, CDR2 FQGTGA. This CDR3 has 15 residues. Trimming pared 1 base from V and 3 bases from J, leaving 11 bases between. The CDR3 loop is CASSLNTGGTDTQYF. The CDR3 nucleotides are TGTGCCAGCAGCTTAAATACGGGTGGGACAGATACGCAGTATTTT.

This rearrangement joins TRBV7-2 to TRBJ1-2; 10 bases are shared with TRBD1. V lost 5 bases to trimming and J lost 8 bases; unmatched junction nucleotides: 8. This CDR3 is built from 14 residues. From germline, CDR1 is SGHTA and CDR2 FQGNSA. CDR3 loop: CASSPFGQGGGYTF. CDR3 coding DNA: TGTGCCAGCAGCCCCTTTGGACAGGGGGGCGGCTACACCTTC. Using reference TRBV7-2 and TRBJ1-2 for the parts outside the CDR3, the full variable domain is GAGVSQSPSNKVTEKGKDVELRCDPISGHTALYWYRQSLGQGLEFLIYFQGNSAPDKSGLPSDRFSAERTGGSVSTLTIQRTQQEDSAVYLCASSPFGQGGGYTFGSGTRLTVV.

This clone showed up just once. The J gene is TRBJ1-4, the V gene TRBV11-3; possibly TRBD1 for D (6 bases). The length of the CDR3 is 15 residues. Germline V gives CDR1 SGHNT, CDR2 YENEEA. The V end was cut by 1 base, the J end by 5 bases, with 11 bases between. In DNA form, the CDR3 reads TGTGCCAGCAGCTTAGGACAGGCCGACAATGAAAAACTGTTTTTT. It yields the protein CASSLGQADNEKLFF.

The J gene is TRBJ2-3, the V gene TRBV24-1; 8 nucleotides align to TRBD1. The CDR3 is made up of 15 amino acids. After removal of 4 bases from V and 4 bases from J, the junction contained 6 bases not matched to a gene. Germline V gene data show CDR1 as KGHDR and CDR2 as SFDVKD. The CDR3 DNA reads TGTGCCACCAGTGACCCTGACAGGGGATCAGATACGCAGTATTTT. Its protein product is CATSDPDRGSDTQYF.

The V gene is TRBV7-2, the J gene TRBJ2-1, with unresolved D. Germline CDR1 is SGHTA and CDR2 is FQGNSA. CDR3 length: 11 residues. V was clipped by 2 bases and J by 13 bases, with 9 bases between them. The CDR3 here is CASSLKLNQFF. The CDR3 DNA is TGTGCCAGCAGCTTAAAACTAAACCAGTTCTTC.

V usage is TRBV2 and J usage is TRBJ1-5; D is unclear. V shed 6 bases and J shed 1 base, with 7 bases lying between them. The CDR3 contains 13 residues. Germline V CDR1 and CDR2: SNHLY, FYNNEI. In DNA form, the CDR3 reads TGTGCCAGCAGGGGAGCGAGCAATCAGCCCCAGCATTTT. It is translated as CASRGASNQPQHF.

A word on this clone: The junction departs from the called germline gene at one end, perhaps through a read error. Other DNA sequences in the same sample also yield this CDR3. The chain recombines TRBV5-4 with TRBJ2-2; 8 nucleotides match TRBD2. CDR3 length: 16 amino acids. Germline-derived CDR1 and CDR2 are SGHNT and YYREEE (reference sequence). The CDR3 protein is CASSLLTSGNTGELFF. The DNA of the CDR3 is TGTGCCAGCAGCTTGTTAACTAGCGGTAACACCGGAGAGCTGTTTTTT.

V usage is TRBV11-2 and J usage is TRBJ2-7; tentatively, D is TRBD2 (6 bases). The V gene lost 1 base and the J gene lost 6 bases, with 13 bases spanning the gap. This CDR3 region has 14 residues. Germline V gene sequence: CDR1 SGHAT, CDR2 FQNNGV. The CDR3 loop is CASSLVGGLREQYF. Written as DNA, the CDR3 is TGTGCCAGCAGCTTAGTTGGAGGGTTGCGCGAGCAGTACTTC.

This clone was detected only once. The rearrangement joins TRBV2 to TRBJ2-7; weak D call: TRBD1 (6 bases). Trimming left V 8 bases short and J 2 bases short, with 16 bases between. Germline CDR1 is SNHLY and CDR2 is FYNNEI. The CDR3 is 14 residues long. CDR3: CASGRGGSTYEQYF. CDR3 nucleotide sequence: TGTGCCAGCGGCAGGGGCGGGTCTACCTACGAGCAGTACTTC.

The chain is built from TRBV6-1 and TRBJ1-6; weak D call: TRBD1 (5 bases). V lost 1 base, J lost 3 bases, and 10 bases lay in between. The CDR3 is 16 residues long. From germline, CDR1 is MNHNS and CDR2 SASEGT. CDR3 in DNA: TGTGCCAGCAGTGAAGTGGGGGGACGCTATAATTCACCCCTCCACTTT. It codes for CASSEVGGRYNSPLHF.

The genes are TRBV12-3 or TRBV12-4 and TRBJ2-7; TRBD2 might be the D (5 bases). This CDR3 spans 11 amino acids. Trimming removed 2 bases from V and 9 bases from J, with 8 bases in between. The CDR3 spells CASSLKLAQYV. The CDR3 DNA reads TGTGCCAGCAGTTTAAAGCTAGCGCAGTACGTC.

This clone was recorded only once. Written as DNA, the CDR3 is TGCGCCAGCAGCACCCTCGGAATAGCGCCTTACACCGGGGAGCTGTTTTTT. It codes for CASSTLGIAPYTGELFF. The chain couples TRBV5-1 to TRBJ2-2, with TRBD2 as a possible D gene (5 bases). V was clipped by 4 bases and J by 3 bases, with 19 bases between them. CDR1 and CDR2 (germline): SGHRS, YFSETQ. This CDR3 has 17 amino acids.

The rearrangement uses TRBV19 and TRBJ1-5; 8 bases match TRBD1. Germline V lookup: CDR1 LNHDA, CDR2 SQIVND (reference sequence). V trimming: 10 bases; J trimming: 1 base; junction bases outside the gene matches: 6. The CDR3 is 14 amino acids. The CDR3 is CAISDRASNQPQHF. DNA of the CDR3: TGTGCCATTTCGGACAGGGCAAGCAATCAGCCCCAGCATTTT.